A single sample gave rise to the 16 T cell receptor beta chains below, sequenced in a study of OX40 agonist ivuxolimab in advanced cancers. Libraries were prepared through the immunoSEQ multiplex PCR assay. The immuneACCESS repertoire file appears here via TCRdb, limited to in-frame rearrangements. These files lack a portion of the clones; in checked studies, under half of the deficit traces to unresolved V genes, and the cause of the others is not known. Here the sample has approximately 84,000 clones; roughly nine tenths occur a single time. 0.19% of the sample comes from the top ten. This specimen consisted of CD4+ or CD8+ T cells sorted from blood, obtained in a trial of the OX40 agonist ivuxolimab. The source of these receptors is an adult with an advanced solid tumor such as melanoma, head and neck, liver or kidney cancer.

The rearrangement uses TRBV5-1 and TRBJ1-5; TRBD1 matches 11 bases. CDR3 length: 15 residues. Germline CDR1 reads SGHRS; CDR2 reads YFSETQ. V trimming: 4 bases; J trimming: 7 bases; junction bases outside the gene matches: 7. CDR3 coding DNA: TGCGCCAGCAGCCCCGGACAGGGGGCCTGGCAGCCCCAGCATTTT. Translated: CASSPGQGAWQPQHF.

In this sample, this clone turned up once. The gene calls are TRBV28 and TRBJ2-7; 8 positions match TRBD1. CDR1 is MDHEN and CDR2 is SYDVKM in the germline V gene. The CDR3 runs to 15 residues. Trimming took 4 bases from V and 6 from J; bases not matched to a gene: 11. The CDR3 DNA follows: TGTGCCAGCAGTTCAGCCGGGACAGGAGGAGGCGAGCAGTACGTC. The encoded protein is CASSSAGTGGGEQYV.

This rearrangement joins TRBV7-8 to TRBJ1-2; D remains ambiguous. This CDR3 contains 15 residues. Germline V gene lookup returns CDR1 SGHVS and CDR2 FQNEAQ. The V gene lost 2 bases and the J gene lost 4 bases, with 14 bases spanning the gap. CDR3 coding DNA: TGTGCCAGCAGCTTATGGAACACGCCGTCCTATGGCTACACCTTC. Its protein is CASSLWNTPSYGYTF.

The rearrangement joins TRBV6-5 to TRBJ2-2; unclear D gene. The CDR3 runs to 14 residues. Germline values: CDR1 MNHEY, CDR2 SVGAGI. The germline V and J ends were trimmed by 1 base and 4 bases, with 7 bases remaining between them. CDR3 sequence reads: CASSYWQSTGELFF. CDR3 sequence (DNA): TGTGCCAGCAGTTACTGGCAGAGCACCGGGGAGCTGTTTTTT.

The chain couples TRBV28 to TRBJ2-7; 10 nucleotides agree with TRBD1. The CDR3 totals 13 residues. The germline gives CDR1 MDHEN, CDR2 SYDVKM. V shed 6 bases, J shed 4 bases, and the junction held 3 bases outside the gene matches. The CDR3 protein is CASRPGQGYEQYF. In DNA, the CDR3 is TGTGCCAGCAGACCGGGACAGGGGTACGAGCAGTACTTC.

The chain combines TRBV9 with TRBJ2-3; maybe TRBD2 (6 bases). The CDR3 contains 15 residues. Trimming took off 4 bases at V and 5 bases at J, with 17 bases between the two ends. CDR1 is SGDLS, CDR2 YYNGEE, per germline. CDR3 nucleotide sequence: TGTGCCAGCAGCCCCCATGGCGGGATGGAAGATACGCAGTATTTT. As protein: CASSPHGGMEDTQYF.

The CDR3: CASSGAAGGRETQYF. The DNA of the CDR3 is TGTGCCAGCAGTGGGGCAGCGGGGGGGCGAGAGACCCAGTACTTC. The rearrangement joins TRBV2 to TRBJ2-5; 10 bases agree with TRBD2. This CDR3 spans 15 amino acids. Looked up from germline, CDR1 is SNHLY and CDR2 is FYNNEI. V shed 4 bases and J 4 bases; nucleotides not matched to a gene: 6.

This chain links TRBV5-1 with TRBJ2-7, with 10 nucleotides matching TRBD2. This CDR3 is built from 15 residues. The V gene end was trimmed by 5 bases and the J gene end by 6 bases; junction bases not matched to a gene: 11. Germline V lookup: CDR1 SGHRS, CDR2 YFSETQ. The DNA of the CDR3 is TGCGCCAGCAGTCTTAGCGGGAGGCAGGCGGGCGAGCAGTACTTC. Translating gives CASSLSGRQAGEQYF.

CDR3 DNA: TGTGCCAGCAGCATGTCCCGGCGTTACAATGAGCAGTTCTTC. This translates into CASSMSRRYNEQFF. J is TRBJ2-1 and V is TRBV11-2; D is unresolved. V was pared by 5 bases and J by 4 bases, with 12 bases between. This CDR3 has 14 amino acids. CDR1 is SGHAT and CDR2 is FQNNGV in the germline V gene.

The V gene is TRBV2, the J gene TRBJ1-1; 7 bases map to TRBD1. The germline gives CDR1 SNHLY, CDR2 FYNNEI. The CDR3 is 11 amino acids. The V gene end was trimmed by 6 bases and the J gene end by 13 bases; junction bases not matched to a gene: 8. CDR3 in amino acids: CASRYDRVGFF. CDR3 sequence (DNA): TGTGCCAGCAGGTATGACAGGGTCGGTTTCTTT. The full variable domain, completed using reference TRBV2 and TRBJ1-1, is EPEVTQTPSHQVTQMGQEVILRCVPISNHLYFYWYRQILGQKVEFLVSFYNNEISEKSEIFDDQFSVERPDGSNFTLKIRSTKLEDSAMYFCASRYDRVGFFGQGTRLTVV.

V and J are TRBV27 and TRBJ2-3; 7 nucleotides align to TRBD2. Trimming cost V 8 bases and J 8 bases; bases outside gene matches: 16. This CDR3 has 15 amino acids. Germline V gene lookup returns CDR1 MNHEY and CDR2 SMNVEV (reference sequence). This CDR3 is CASSPAGRAGGTQYF. The CDR3 coding sequence is TGTGCCAGCTCCCCAGCGGGGAGGGCGGGTGGTACGCAGTATTTT.

The chain combines TRBV4-3 with TRBJ2-3; D unresolved. This CDR3 has 13 residues. Germline values: CDR1 LGHNA, CDR2 YSLEER. Trimming removed 0 bases at V and 2 bases at J, with 3 bases between. CDR3 in amino acids: CASSQEATDTQYF. The CDR3, as DNA: TGCGCCAGCAGCCAAGAGGCCACAGATACGCAGTATTTT.

The rearrangement links TRBV14 to TRBJ2-3, with 11 nucleotides matching TRBD2. The length of the CDR3 is 16 residues. Per germline, CDR1 SGHDN and CDR2 FVKESK. After removal of 3 bases from V and 4 bases from J, the junction contained 6 bases not matched to a gene. The CDR3 DNA is TGTGCCAGCAGCCACAGACTAGCGGGGAAAGCAGATACGCAGTATTTT. Amino acid sequence: CASSHRLAGKADTQYF.

The chain recombines TRBV2 with TRBJ1-2; weak D call: TRBD1 (6 bases). V shed 7 bases and J shed 6 bases, with 18 bases lying between them. In germline, CDR1 is SNHLY, CDR2 FYNNEI. The CDR3 sequence is 14 residues long. The CDR3 protein is CASILEQGEDGYTF. The CDR3 nucleotides are TGTGCCAGCATTTTAGAACAGGGAGAAGATGGCTACACCTTC.

The genes are TRBV7-9 and TRBJ2-5; 11 nucleotides match TRBD2. This CDR3 contains 18 residues. V trimming: 5 bases; J trimming: 5 bases; junction bases outside the gene matches: 16. CDR1 is SEHNR and CDR2 is FQNEAQ in the germline V gene (reference sequence). The CDR3 DNA reads TGTGCCAGCAGCCCAACCAAGAGACTAGCGGGGCCGATGGAGACCCAGTACTTC. Residues: CASSPTKRLAGPMETQYF.

The chain joins TRBV5-1 to TRBJ1-6; the D gene is possibly TRBD1 (6 bases). The CDR3 sequence is 16 residues long. Germline V gives CDR1 SGHRS, CDR2 YFSETQ. V lost 0 bases to trimming and J lost 5 bases, with 12 bases between them. The DNA of the CDR3 is TGCGCCAGCAGCTTGGAGGGGCAGGGGCATAATTCACCCCTCCACTTT. It codes for CASSLEGQGHNSPLHF.